This T cell receptor (beta chain) was found in a study of shared clonotypes between healthy human individuals. Cells designated naive CD8 were CD45RO-negative and were positively selected for CCR7, with terminally differentiated effector memory CD45RA+ cells excluded. Generated by immunoSEQ multiplex PCR, the TCRdb table keeps only in-frame clones and is missing some. The table includes about 680,000 clones, around 90% detected once. In regard to this clone: At one end the junction does not follow the germline gene, possibly because of a read error.

Material: naive CD8+ T cells sorted from blood. The clonotype originates from a man in his thirties or forties in good health.

The CDR3 loop is CASSLATTSYNEQFF. The CDR3 region has the DNA TGTGCCAGCAGCCTAGCGACAACCTCCTACAATGAGCAGTTCTTC. The chain is built from TRBV5-1 and TRBJ2-1, with a possible D match to TRBD2 (6 bases). The CDR3 extends over 15 amino acids. Per germline, CDR1 SGHRS and CDR2 YFSETQ.